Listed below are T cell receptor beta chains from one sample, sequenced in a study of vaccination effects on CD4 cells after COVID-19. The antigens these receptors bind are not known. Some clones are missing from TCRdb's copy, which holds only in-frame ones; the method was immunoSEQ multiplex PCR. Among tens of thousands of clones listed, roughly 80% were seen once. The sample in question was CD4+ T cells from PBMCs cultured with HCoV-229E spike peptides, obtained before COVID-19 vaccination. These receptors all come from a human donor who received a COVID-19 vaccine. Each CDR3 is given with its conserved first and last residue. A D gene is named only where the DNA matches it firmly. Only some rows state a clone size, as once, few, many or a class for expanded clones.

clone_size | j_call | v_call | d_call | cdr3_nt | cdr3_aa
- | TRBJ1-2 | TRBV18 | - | TGTGCCAGCTCACCATATACACCTAACTATGGCTACACCTTC | CASSPYTPNYGYTF
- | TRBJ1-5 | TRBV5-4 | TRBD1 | TGTGCCAGCAGTTCCGGGACAGGGAACGATCAGCCCCAGCATTTT | CASSSGTGNDQPQHF
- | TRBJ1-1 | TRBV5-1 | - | TGCGCCAGCAGCCTGGGACAAGGCCTAATGAACACTGAAGCTTTCTTT | CASSLGQGLMNTEAFF
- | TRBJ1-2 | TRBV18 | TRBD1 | TGTGCCAGCTCACCACGGACAGGGGCTGGCTACACCTTC | CASSPRTGAGYTF
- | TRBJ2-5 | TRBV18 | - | TGTGCCAGCTCACCGGGCAGGCAAGAGACCCAGTACTTC | CASSPGRQETQYF
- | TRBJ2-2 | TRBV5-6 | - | TGTGCCAGCAGCGATCCCTCGGGGAACACCGGGGAGCTGTTTTTT | CASSDPSGNTGELFF
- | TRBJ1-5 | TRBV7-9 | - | TGTGCCAGCAGCTCCGGGACCGCCCTGCCCCAGCCCCAGCATTTT | CASSSGTALPQPQHF
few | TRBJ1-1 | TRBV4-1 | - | TGCGCCAGCAGCCAAGTTCCCGACACCAAGAACACTGAAGCTTTCTTT | CASSQVPDTKNTEAFF
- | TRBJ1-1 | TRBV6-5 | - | TGTGCCAGCAGTCGACAGCAAAACACTGAAGCTTTCTTT | CASSRQQNTEAFF
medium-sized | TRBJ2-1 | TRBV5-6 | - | TGTGCCAGCATGGGGACCTACAATGAGCAGTTCTTC | CASMGTYNEQFF
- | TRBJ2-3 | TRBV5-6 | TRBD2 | TGTGCCAGCAGCTGGCGGCGGGCGGGGGGGCCAGATACGCAGTATTTT | CASSWRRAGGPDTQYF
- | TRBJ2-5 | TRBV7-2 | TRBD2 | TGTGCCAGCAGCTTTCAAATAGCGGGGAAAGAGACCCAGTACTTC | CASSFQIAGKETQYF
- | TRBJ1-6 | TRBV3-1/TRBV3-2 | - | TGTGCCAGCAGTTGGGATACCGGTAACGATTCACCCCTCCACTTT | CASSWDTGNDSPLHF
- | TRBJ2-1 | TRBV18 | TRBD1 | TGTGCCAGCTCACCAAGAATTCGACAGGGAAGCTCCTACAATGAGCAGTTCTTC | CASSPRIRQGSSYNEQFF
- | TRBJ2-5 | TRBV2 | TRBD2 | TGTGCCAGCGAGCGGGAACAGGTAGAGACCCAGTACTTC | CASEREQVETQYF
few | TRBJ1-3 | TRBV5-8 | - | TGTGCCAGCAGCTTGGTAGGTGGCACGGAAGGAAACACCATATATTTT | CASSLVGGTEGNTIYF
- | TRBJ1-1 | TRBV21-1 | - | TGTGCCAGCAGACACCCAAAGAATAGGGCCCGGACTAACACTGAAGCTTTCTTT | CASRHPKNRARTNTEAFF
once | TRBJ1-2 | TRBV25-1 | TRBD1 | TGTGCCAGCAGTGAACCCCGGACAGGCGGCAACTATGGCTACACCTTC | CASSEPRTGGNYGYTF
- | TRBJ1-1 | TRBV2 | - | TGTGCCAGCAGCTCGGACAAGAACACTGAAGCTTTCTTT | CASSSDKNTEAFF
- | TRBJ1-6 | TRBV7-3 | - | TGTGCCAGCAGCTTGCAACCCGGGATCAATTCACCCCTCCACTTT | CASSLQPGINSPLHF
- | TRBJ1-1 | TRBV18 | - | TGTGCCAGCTCATCAACGACAGCCGCAAACACTGAAGCTTTCTTT | CASSSTTAANTEAFF
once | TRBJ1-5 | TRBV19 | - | TGTGCCAGTAGCTCCCTATCTGGGCCCCAGCATTTT | CASSSLSGPQHF
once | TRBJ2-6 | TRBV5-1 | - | TGCGCCAGCCAAAACGTGCTCTCTGGGGCCAACGTCCTGACTTTC | CASQNVLSGANVLTF
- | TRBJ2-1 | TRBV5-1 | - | TGCGCCAGCAGCTTGGGCCCTAGTTCTTGGTACAATGAGCAGTTCTTC | CASSLGPSSWYNEQFF
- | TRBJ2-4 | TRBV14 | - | TGTGCCAGCAGCCAGAAAAACATTCAGTACTTC | CASSQKNIQYF
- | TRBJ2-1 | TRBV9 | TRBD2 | TGTGCCAGCAGCTCTCCGGGACTAGCGGGAGTATCGGGTGAGCAGTTCTTC | CASSSPGLAGVSGEQFF
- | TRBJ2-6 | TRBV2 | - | TGTGCCAGCAGTGATAGTAGGAGCTCTGGGGCCAACGTCCTGACTTTC | CASSDSRSSGANVLTF
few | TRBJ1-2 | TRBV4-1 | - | TGCGCCAGCAGCCAAGGACAGGCAGCTAACTATGGCTACACCTTC | CASSQGQAANYGYTF
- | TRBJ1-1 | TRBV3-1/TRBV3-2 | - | TGTGCCAGCGGCAGGTCGGTGAACACTGAAGCTTTCTTT | CASGRSVNTEAFF
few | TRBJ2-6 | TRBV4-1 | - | TGCGCCAGCAGCCAACTAGACATGATTCCCTCTGGGGCCAACGTCCTGACTTTC | CASSQLDMIPSGANVLTF
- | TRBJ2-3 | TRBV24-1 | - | TGTGCCACCAGTGTCCGGACTACAACAACGCAGTATTTT | CATSVRTTTTQYF
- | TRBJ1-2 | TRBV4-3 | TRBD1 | TGCGCCAGCAGCCAAGCCCTGACAGGGGCACGGGGCTACACCTTC | CASSQALTGARGYTF
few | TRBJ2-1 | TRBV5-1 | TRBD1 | TGCGCCAGCAGCTTGGAGAGGACAGGGAATGAGCAGTTCTTC | CASSLERTGNEQFF
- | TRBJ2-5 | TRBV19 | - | TGTGCCAGTAGTATTAACAGAGGGGAGACCCAGTACTTC | CASSINRGETQYF
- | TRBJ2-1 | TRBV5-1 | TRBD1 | TGCGCCAGCAGCTTCCAGGGGGGACAGGGCTACAATGAGCAGTTCTTC | CASSFQGGQGYNEQFF
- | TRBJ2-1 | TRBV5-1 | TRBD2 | TGCGCCAGCAGCTTGGGACTAGCGGTGGGGAATGAGCAGTTCTTC | CASSLGLAVGNEQFF
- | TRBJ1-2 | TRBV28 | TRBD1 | TGTGCCAGCAGTGGGACAGGGGGCAGCTATGGCTACACCTTC | CASSGTGGSYGYTF
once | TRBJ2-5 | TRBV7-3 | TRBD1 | TGTGCCAGCAGCTTAGGACAGGGGTCAGAGACCCAGTACTTC | CASSLGQGSETQYF
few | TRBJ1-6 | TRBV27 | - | TGTGCCAGCAGTCGACGACAGGATAATTCACCCCTCCACTTT | CASSRRQDNSPLHF
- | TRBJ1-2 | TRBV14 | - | TGTGCCAGCAGCCGCCAGGGCGTCGGGGGAGGCTACACCTTC | CASSRQGVGGGYTF
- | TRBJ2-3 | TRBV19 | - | TGTGCCAGTAGTGTACATTCTAGCACAGATACGCAGTATTTT | CASSVHSSTDTQYF
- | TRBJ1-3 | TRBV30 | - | TGTGCCTGGAGTGGTGGCAGGGTCCCTGGAAACACCATATATTTT | CAWSGGRVPGNTIYF
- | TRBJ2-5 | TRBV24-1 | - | TGTGCCACCAGTGATTTGACCGGCCGGGGGGAGACCCAGTACTTC | CATSDLTGRGETQYF
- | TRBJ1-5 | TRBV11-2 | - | TGTGCCAGCAGTTCGGCTCCGGGTGGGGTCAATCAGCCCCAGCATTTT | CASSSAPGGVNQPQHF
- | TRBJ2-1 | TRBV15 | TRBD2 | TGTGCCACCAGCAGAATGGGAGGGACTCTAGCCTACAAGGGGCAGTTCTTC | CATSRMGGTLAYKGQFF
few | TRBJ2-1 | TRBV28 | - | TGTGCCAGCACCACCGGGGGGCAGTCCTACAATGAGCAGTTCTTC | CASTTGGQSYNEQFF
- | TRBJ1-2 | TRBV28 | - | TGTGCCAGCAGGCCGACGGTATATGGCTACACCTTC | CASRPTVYGYTF
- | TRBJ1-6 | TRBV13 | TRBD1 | TGTGCCAGCAGCTTTACAGGGGGCGTCGGTTCACCCCTCCACTTT | CASSFTGGVGSPLHF
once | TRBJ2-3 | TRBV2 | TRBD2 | TGTGCCAGCAGCGCCCGACTAGCATCAGATACGCAGTATTTT | CASSARLASDTQYF
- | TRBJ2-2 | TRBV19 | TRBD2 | TGTGCCAGTAGTCCCCGGGGGGGGAGGATTAGCGGCGGGGAGCTGTTTTTT | CASSPRGGRISGGELFF
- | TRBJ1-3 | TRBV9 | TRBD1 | TGTGCCAGCAGCGTAGTGCCCGGACAGGGGTCTGGAAACACCATATATTTT | CASSVVPGQGSGNTIYF
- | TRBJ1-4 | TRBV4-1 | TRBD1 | TGCGCCAGCAGCCAGGGACAGGGGCCGACTAATGAAAAACTGTTTTTT | CASSQGQGPTNEKLFF
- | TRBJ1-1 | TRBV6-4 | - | TGTGCCAGCAGTGACGGACACCGCAACACTGAAGCTTTCTTT | CASSDGHRNTEAFF
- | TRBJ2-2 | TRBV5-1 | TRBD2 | TGCGCCAGCAGCTTGGCAGCGGGGGCGAACACCGGGGAGCTGTTTTTT | CASSLAAGANTGELFF